This T cell receptor (beta chain) was sequenced in a study of shared clonotypes between healthy human individuals. Whole-study context: Per donor, three plates held CD4 naive cells, three held CD4 memory, two held CD8 naive and one held CD8 memory.

TCRdb keeps only in-frame clones here, not all; method: immunoSEQ multiplex PCR. In the table there are some 1.4 million clones, 96% of which are singletons. Germline V gene data show CDR1 as WSHSY and CDR2 as SAAADI. The CDR3 has 16 residues. V lost 7 bases and J lost 0; bases outside the gene matches: 9. Findings and limits, study-wide: Rarefaction gave evidence that sorted-subset sequencing remained incomplete despite large depth. Non-shared clonotypes had lower generation probabilities than clonotypes shared by all four sorted-subset donors. Estimated richness values were generally larger in naive subsets than in memory subsets.

Concerning this clone: Its antigen is unknown.

The clonotype was recovered from a man aged 30-40 years in good health. The sequenced sample consisted of naive CD4+ T cells sorted from blood. Subset: CD45RA+ positively selected. V is TRBV10-2 and J is TRBJ2-3, with 8 positions matching TRBD2. The CDR3 region has the DNA TGCGCCAGCACCTTTCGGGGGGGGCCTAGCACAGATACGCAGTATTTT. Translation gives CASTFRGGPSTDTQYF.